This T cell receptor (beta chain) is drawn from a study of blood T cell repertoires in COVID-19. As for the study in general: Some COVID-19 samples were acute and others convalescent; all came from the United States, Italy and Spain.

The germline V gene has CDR1 SGHTA and CDR2 FQGTGA. This CDR3 has 13 residues. The V and J ends lost 5 bases and 7 bases respectively, with 12 bases between them. Original analysis: Nucleated cell counts were estimated from reference gene primer amplification. The method was immunoSEQ multiplex PCR; TCRdb's version includes in-frame clones alone and lacks a portion of them. V, J and clone size are those of that table, while D and trimming were read from the DNA. The data contain some 30,000 clones, 90% of them singletons. This sequence joins TRBV7-3 and TRBJ2-4; D gene unclear. Sequencing was carried out using peripheral blood. The receptor was isolated from a man in his sixties or seventies with active or convalescent COVID-19. The CDR3 sequence: CASSETESNIQYF. The DNA of the CDR3 is TGTGCCAGCAGCGAGACGGAGTCCAACATTCAGTACTTC.